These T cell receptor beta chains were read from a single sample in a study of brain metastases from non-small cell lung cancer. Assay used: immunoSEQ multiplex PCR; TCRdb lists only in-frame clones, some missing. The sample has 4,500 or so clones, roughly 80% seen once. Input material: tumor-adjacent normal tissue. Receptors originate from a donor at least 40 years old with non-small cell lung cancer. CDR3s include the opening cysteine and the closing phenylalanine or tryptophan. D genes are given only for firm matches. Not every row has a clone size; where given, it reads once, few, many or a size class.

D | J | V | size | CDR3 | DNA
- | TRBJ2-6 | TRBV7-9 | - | CASSRDGSGANVLTF | TGTGCCAGCAGCCGTGACGGCTCTGGGGCCAACGTCCTGACTTTC
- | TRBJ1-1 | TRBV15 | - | CATSQLGGFTEAFF | TGTGCCACCAGCCAACTGGGGGGCTTTACTGAAGCTTTCTTT
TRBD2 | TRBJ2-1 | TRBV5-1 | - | CASSLDFGTSGSNEQFF | TGCGCCAGCAGCTTAGACTTCGGGACTAGCGGGAGCAATGAGCAGTTCTTC
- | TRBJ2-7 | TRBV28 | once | CASSPRDQGIVNEQYF | TGTGCCAGCAGTCCTCGGGACCAGGGGATTGTTAACGAGCAGTACTTC
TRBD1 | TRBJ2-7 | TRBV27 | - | CASSSRGQGTYEQYF | TGTGCCAGCAGTTCTCGGGGACAGGGAACCTACGAGCAGTACTTC
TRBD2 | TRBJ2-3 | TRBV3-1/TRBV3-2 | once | CASSQTRQIAGVLIDTQYF | TGTGCCAGCAGCCAGACACGACAGATAGCGGGAGTGCTAATAGATACGCAGTATTTT
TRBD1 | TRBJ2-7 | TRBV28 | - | CASIPDRMGEQYF | TGTGCCAGCATCCCGGACAGGATGGGCGAGCAGTACTTC
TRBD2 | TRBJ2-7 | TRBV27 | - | CASSSGTSGRGAYEQYF | TGTGCCAGCAGTTCCGGGACTAGCGGGAGAGGGGCCTACGAGCAGTACTTC
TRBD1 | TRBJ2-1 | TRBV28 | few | CASSLRGLAREQFF | TGTGCCAGCAGTTTAAGGGGGCTGGCGAGGGAGCAGTTCTTC
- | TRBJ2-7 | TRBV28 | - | CASSSHYEQYF | TGTGCCAGCAGTTCCCACTACGAGCAGTACTTC
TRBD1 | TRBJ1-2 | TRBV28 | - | CASRSGTGFGYTF | TGTGCCAGCAGGTCCGGGACAGGCTTCGGCTACACCTTC
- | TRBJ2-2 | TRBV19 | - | CASSNPNTGELFF | TGTGCCAGTAGCAACCCTAACACCGGGGAGCTGTTTTTT
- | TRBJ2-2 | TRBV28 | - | CASSPNTGELFF | TGTGCCAGCAGTCCGAACACCGGGGAGCTGTTTTTT
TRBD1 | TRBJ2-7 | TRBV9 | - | CASSPYSGQGSSYEQYF | TGTGCCAGCAGCCCCTACTCTGGACAGGGAAGCTCCTACGAGCAGTACTTC
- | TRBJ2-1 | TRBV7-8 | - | CASSLEPPWVNEQFF | TGTGCCAGCAGCTTAGAACCCCCCTGGGTGAATGAGCAGTTCTTC
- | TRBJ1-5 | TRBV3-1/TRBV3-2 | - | CASSQDSAEYQPQHF | TGTGCCAGCAGCCAAGACAGCGCCGAATATCAGCCCCAGCATTTT
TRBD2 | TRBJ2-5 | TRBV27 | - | CASSGAIGTSEQETQYF | TGTGCCAGCAGTGGGGCGATCGGGACTAGCGAACAAGAGACCCAGTACTTC
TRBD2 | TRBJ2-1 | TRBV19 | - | CASSIENSGLPIRQEQFF | TGTGCCAGTAGTATAGAGAATTCGGGACTACCTATCCGCCAAGAGCAGTTCTTC
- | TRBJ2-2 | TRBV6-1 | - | CASSGIRVTRENTGELFF | TGTGCCAGCAGTGGCATCAGGGTTACAAGGGAGAACACCGGGGAGCTGTTTTTT
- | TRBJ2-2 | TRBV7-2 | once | CASSRGRVGNTGELFF | TGTGCCAGCAGCCGGGGGCGGGTCGGGAACACCGGGGAGCTGTTTTTT
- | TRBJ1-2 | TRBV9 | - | CASSVGGQTNYGYTF | TGTGCCAGCAGCGTAGGGGGGCAGACTAACTATGGCTACACCTTC
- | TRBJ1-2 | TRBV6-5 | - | CASTHVNYGYTF | TGTGCCAGCACACACGTCAACTATGGCTACACCTTC
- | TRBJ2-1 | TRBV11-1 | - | CASSLEGPLDNEQFF | TGTGCCAGCAGCTTAGAAGGGCCCTTAGACAATGAGCAGTTCTTC
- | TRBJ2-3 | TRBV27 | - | CASSLLLADTQYF | TGTGCCAGCAGTTTATTGTTGGCAGATACGCAGTATTTT
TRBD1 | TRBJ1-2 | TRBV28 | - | CASTSPRQGAPYGYTF | TGTGCCAGCACCAGCCCCCGACAGGGGGCCCCCTATGGCTACACCTTC
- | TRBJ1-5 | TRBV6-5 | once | CASTTQGQFNQPQHF | TGTGCCAGCACCACCCAGGGGCAATTCAATCAGCCCCAGCATTTT
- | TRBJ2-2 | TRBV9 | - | CASSVALRDTGELFF | TGTGCCAGCAGCGTAGCTCTCCGAGACACCGGGGAGCTGTTTTTT
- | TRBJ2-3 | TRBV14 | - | CASSQDRFSTDTQYF | TGTGCCAGCAGCCAAGACCGTTTTAGCACAGATACGCAGTATTTT
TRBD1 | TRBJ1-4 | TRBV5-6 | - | CASSGYDREKNEKLFF | TGTGCCAGCAGCGGATACGACAGGGAAAAAAATGAAAAACTGTTTTTT
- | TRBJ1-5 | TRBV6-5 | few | CASHLDGYSNQPQHF | TGTGCCAGCCATTTGGACGGGTATAGCAATCAGCCCCAGCATTTT
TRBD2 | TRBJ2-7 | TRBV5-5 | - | CASSLIAGGPYEQYF | TGTGCCAGCAGCTTAATAGCGGGAGGGCCCTACGAGCAGTACTTC
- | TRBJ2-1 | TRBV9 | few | CASSVSGDNEQFF | TGTGCCAGCAGCGTATCAGGTGACAATGAGCAGTTCTTC
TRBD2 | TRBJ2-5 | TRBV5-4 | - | CASSLVSGSQTQYF | TGTGCCAGCAGCTTGGTTAGCGGGAGTCAGACCCAGTACTTC
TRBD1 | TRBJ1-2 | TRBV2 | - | CASSGSTGTGLYGYTF | TGTGCCAGCAGTGGAAGCACCGGGACAGGCCTCTATGGCTACACCTTC
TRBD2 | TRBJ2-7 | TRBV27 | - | CASSSGGPYEQYF | TGTGCCAGCAGTAGCGGGGGGCCCTACGAGCAGTACTTC
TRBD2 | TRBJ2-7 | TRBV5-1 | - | CASSSGLAGTYEQYF | TGCGCCAGCAGCTCCGGACTAGCGGGTACTTACGAGCAGTACTTC
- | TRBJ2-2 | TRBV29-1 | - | CSVCRDTARGELFF | TGCAGCGTATGCCGGGACACGGCCCGAGGGGAGCTGTTTTTT
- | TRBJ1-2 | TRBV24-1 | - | CATSDLPAQGPSGYTF | TGTGCCACCAGTGATTTGCCCGCGCAGGGGCCGTCCGGCTATACCTTC
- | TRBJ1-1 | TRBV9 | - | CASSLDGGQRAFF | TGTGCCAGCAGCTTGGATGGGGGCCAGCGGGCTTTCTTT
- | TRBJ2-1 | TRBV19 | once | CASSSDRSSYNEQFF | TGTGCCAGTAGTTCCGACAGGTCCTCCTACAATGAGCAGTTCTTC